This T cell receptor beta chain was sequenced in a study of T cell responses to AZD1222 COVID-19 vaccine. As regards this clone: Its specificity is not known.

The CDR3 extends over 16 amino acids. The V gene's germline CDR1 is KGHSH and CDR2 LQKENI. V lost 4 bases, J lost 1 base, and 9 bases stayed unmatched. Assay used: immunoSEQ multiplex PCR; TCRdb lists only in-frame clones, some missing. The sample consists of about 97,000 clones, over 75% of them appearing once. Overall study findings and caveats: The study sampled repertoires only after the peak T cell response. The span of vaccine-associated CD4 TCRs extended across spike, with dominance at 160-218 and 743-854.

The sequences come from peripheral blood, collected 28 days after the second AZD1222 dose. V and J are TRBV18 and TRBJ1-1; TRBD1 aligns across 7 bases. This TCR was sampled from an adult who received the AZD1222 COVID-19 vaccine. This chain's CDR3 is CASSLYTGTANTEAFF. CDR3 nucleotide sequence: TGTGCCAGCTCACTTTACACCGGGACAGCGAACACTGAAGCTTTCTTT.